This TCR beta chain was identified during a study of T cell repertoires in cytomegalovirus infection. In the study overall: HLA-B-restricted CMV epitopes that are well studied, plus recently identified HLA-C-restricted ones, were used by the study. CMV infection and matching HLA type were both indicated by public TCR beta signatures.

This clonotype has ten or more counts. The antigen is unknown. Each CDR3 protein is one row after TCRdb ran MiXCR on the reads. Among some 920,000 distinct CDR3 sequences listed, approximately 31% were seen once. V dropped 3 bases and J dropped 0 bases, with 9 bases sitting between them. In germline, CDR1 is MDHEN, CDR2 SYDVKM. This CDR3 is built from 15 residues. Study observations and caveats: The ex vivo response was dominated by HLA-C-restricted CMV-specific TCR beta clonotypes. Summed public TCR beta family frequency identified CMV carriers bearing the relevant HLA.

The TCR was taken from a human donor in good health (CMV status not recorded). Some clones in this sample may be carry-over from other donors' samples. The J gene is TRBJ2-1, the V gene TRBV28; D uncertain. The source material was cultured CD8+ T cells from PBMCs, sampled from culture after CMV antigen stimulation. CDR3 sequence: CASSFLSSSYNEQFF. Written as DNA, the CDR3 is TGTGCCAGCAGTTTCCTTTCAAGCTCCTACAATGAGCAGTTCTTC. Supplemented by reference TRBV28 and TRBJ2-1, the full variable domain reads DVKVTQSSRYLVKRTGEKVFLECVQDMDHENMFWYRQDPGLGLRLIYFSYDVKMKEKGDIPEGYSVSREKKERFSLILESASTNQTSMYLCASSFLSSSYNEQFFGPGTRLTVL.